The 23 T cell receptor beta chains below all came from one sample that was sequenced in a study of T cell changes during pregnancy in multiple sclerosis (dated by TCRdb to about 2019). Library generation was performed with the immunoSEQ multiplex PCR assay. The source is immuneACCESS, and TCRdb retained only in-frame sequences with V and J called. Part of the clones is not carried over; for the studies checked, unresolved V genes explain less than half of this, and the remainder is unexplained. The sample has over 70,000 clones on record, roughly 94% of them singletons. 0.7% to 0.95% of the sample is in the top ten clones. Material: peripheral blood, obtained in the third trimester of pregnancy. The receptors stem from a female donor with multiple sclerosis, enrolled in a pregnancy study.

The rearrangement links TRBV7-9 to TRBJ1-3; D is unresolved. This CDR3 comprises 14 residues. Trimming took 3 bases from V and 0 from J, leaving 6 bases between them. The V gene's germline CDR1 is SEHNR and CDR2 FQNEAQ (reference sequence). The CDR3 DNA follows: TGTGCCAGCAGCTTTGGAGGCTCTGGAAACACCATATATTTT. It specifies CASSFGGSGNTIYF.

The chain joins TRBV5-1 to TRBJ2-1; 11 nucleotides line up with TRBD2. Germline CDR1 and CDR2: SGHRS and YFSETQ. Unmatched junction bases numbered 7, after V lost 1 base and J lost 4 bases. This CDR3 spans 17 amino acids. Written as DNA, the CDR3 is TGCGCCAGCAGCTTGAGGGGTTGGACTAGCGGGTACAATGAGCAGTTCTTC. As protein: CASSLRGWTSGYNEQFF.

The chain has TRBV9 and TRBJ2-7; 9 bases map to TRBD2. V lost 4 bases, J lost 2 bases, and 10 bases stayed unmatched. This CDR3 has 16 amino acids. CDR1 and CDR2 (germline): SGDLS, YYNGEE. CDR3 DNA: TGTGCCAGCAGCCCTCCAAAGGGCGGGAGGGCCTACGAGCAGTACTTC. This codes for CASSPPKGGRAYEQYF.

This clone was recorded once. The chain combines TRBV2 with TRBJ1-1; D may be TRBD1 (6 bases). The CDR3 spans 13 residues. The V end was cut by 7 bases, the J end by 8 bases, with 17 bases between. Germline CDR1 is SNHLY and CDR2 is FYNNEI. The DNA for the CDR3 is TGTGCCAGCAACTCGGCGGGCGACAGGGAAGCTTTCTTT. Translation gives CASNSAGDREAFF.

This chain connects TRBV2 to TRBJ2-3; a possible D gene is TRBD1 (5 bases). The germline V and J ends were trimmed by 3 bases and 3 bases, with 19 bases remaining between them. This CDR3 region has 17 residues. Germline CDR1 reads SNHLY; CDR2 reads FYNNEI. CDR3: CASSDLISGIGTDTQYF. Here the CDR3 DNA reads TGTGCCAGCAGTGATTTGATATCAGGGATAGGAACAGATACGCAGTATTTT.

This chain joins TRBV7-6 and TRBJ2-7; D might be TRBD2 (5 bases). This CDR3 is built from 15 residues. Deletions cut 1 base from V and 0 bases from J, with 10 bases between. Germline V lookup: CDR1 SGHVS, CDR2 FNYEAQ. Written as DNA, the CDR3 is TGTGCCAGCAGCTTAGGGACTTCAAGCTCCTACGAGCAGTACTTC. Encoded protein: CASSLGTSSSYEQYF.

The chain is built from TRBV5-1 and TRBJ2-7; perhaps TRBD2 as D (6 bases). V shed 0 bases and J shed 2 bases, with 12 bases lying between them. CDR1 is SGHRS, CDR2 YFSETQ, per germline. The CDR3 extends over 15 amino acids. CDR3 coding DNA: TGCGCCAGCAGCTTGGTCGGAGGAGGGGCCTACGAGCAGTACTTC. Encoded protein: CASSLVGGGAYEQYF.

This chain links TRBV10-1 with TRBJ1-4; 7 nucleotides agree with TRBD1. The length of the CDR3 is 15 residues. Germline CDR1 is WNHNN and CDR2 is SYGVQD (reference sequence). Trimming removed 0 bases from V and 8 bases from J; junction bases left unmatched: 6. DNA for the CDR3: TGCGCCAGCAGTGAGTCCGGGACAGCCACCGAAAAACTGTTTTTT. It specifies CASSESGTATEKLFF.

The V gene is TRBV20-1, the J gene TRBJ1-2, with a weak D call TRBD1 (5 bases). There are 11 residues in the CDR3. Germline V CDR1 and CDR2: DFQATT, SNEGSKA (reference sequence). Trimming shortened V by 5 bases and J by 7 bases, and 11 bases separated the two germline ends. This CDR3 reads CSAQWGGGYTF. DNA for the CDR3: TGCAGTGCTCAGTGGGGGGGTGGCTACACCTTC.

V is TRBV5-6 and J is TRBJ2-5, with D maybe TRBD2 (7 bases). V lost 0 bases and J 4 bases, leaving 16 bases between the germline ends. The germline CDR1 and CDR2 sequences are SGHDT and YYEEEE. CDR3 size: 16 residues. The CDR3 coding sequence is TGTGCCAGCAGCTTGGTTAAGGGAGGGGGAACAGAGACCCAGTACTTC. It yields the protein CASSLVKGGGTETQYF.

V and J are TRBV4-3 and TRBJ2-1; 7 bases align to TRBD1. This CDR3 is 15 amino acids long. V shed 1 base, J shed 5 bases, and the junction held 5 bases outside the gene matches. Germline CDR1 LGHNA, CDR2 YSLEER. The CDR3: CASSQVGTGDNEQFF. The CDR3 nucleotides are TGCGCCAGCAGCCAAGTGGGAACAGGGGACAATGAGCAGTTCTTC.

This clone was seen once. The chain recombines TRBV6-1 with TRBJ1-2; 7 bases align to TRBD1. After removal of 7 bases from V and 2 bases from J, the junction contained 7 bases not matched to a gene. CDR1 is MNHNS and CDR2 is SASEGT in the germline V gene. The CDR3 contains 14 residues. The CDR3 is CASIIRQGNYGYTF. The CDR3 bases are TGTGCCAGCATCATACGACAGGGAAACTATGGCTACACCTTC.

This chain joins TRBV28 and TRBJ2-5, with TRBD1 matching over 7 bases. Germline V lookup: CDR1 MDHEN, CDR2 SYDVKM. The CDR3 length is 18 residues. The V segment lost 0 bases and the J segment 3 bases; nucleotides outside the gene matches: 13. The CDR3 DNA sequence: TGTGCCAGCAGTTTATGGGTTCCTTCGGGACAGAGGAAAGAGACCCAGTACTTC. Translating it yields CASSLWVPSGQRKETQYF.

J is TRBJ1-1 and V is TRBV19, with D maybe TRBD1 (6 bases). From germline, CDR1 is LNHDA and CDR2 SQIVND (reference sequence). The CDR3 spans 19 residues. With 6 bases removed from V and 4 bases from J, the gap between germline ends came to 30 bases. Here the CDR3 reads CASRGAGTLTTVRGTEAFF. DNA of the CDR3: TGTGCCAGTAGAGGGGCAGGGACACTTACCACCGTCCGGGGCACTGAAGCTTTCTTT.

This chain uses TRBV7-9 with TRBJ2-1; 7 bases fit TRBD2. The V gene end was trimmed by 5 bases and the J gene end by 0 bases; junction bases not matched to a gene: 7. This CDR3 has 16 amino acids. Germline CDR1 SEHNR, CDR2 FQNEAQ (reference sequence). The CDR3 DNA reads TGTGCCAGCAGCGGCCAACGGGGGGTCTCCTACAATGAGCAGTTCTTC. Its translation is CASSGQRGVSYNEQFF.

The CDR3 is CASTPRPGGYEQYF. CDR3 coding DNA: TGTGCCAGCACCCCTCGTCCCGGCGGGTACGAGCAGTACTTC. This chain joins TRBV2 and TRBJ2-7, with TRBD2 as a possible D gene (5 bases). The V gene's germline CDR1 is SNHLY and CDR2 FYNNEI. V was clipped by 7 bases and J by 4 bases, with 17 bases between them. This CDR3 region has 14 residues.

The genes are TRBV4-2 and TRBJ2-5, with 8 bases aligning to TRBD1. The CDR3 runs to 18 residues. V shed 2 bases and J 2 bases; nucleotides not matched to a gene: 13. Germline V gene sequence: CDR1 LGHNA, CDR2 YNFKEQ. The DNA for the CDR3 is TGTGCCAGCAGCCAAACTACCCTTGGACAGGGAACTCAAGAGACCCAGTACTTC. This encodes CASSQTTLGQGTQETQYF.

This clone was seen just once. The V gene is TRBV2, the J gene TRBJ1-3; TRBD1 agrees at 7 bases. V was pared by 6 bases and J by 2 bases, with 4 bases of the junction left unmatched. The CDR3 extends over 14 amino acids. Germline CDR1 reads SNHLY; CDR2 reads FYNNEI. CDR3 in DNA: TGTGCCAGCAGGGCTGACAGGGCTGGAAACACCATATATTTT. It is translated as CASRADRAGNTIYF.

The CDR3 bases are TGTGCCACCCATAAGGACAGAGGAGGAACTAATGAAAAACTGTTTTTT. It encodes CATHKDRGGTNEKLFF. The chain couples TRBV15 to TRBJ1-4; weak D call: TRBD1 (6 bases). Deletions cut 8 bases from V and 1 base from J, with 17 bases between. This CDR3 comprises 16 residues. The germline gives CDR1 LNHNV, CDR2 YYDKDF (reference sequence).

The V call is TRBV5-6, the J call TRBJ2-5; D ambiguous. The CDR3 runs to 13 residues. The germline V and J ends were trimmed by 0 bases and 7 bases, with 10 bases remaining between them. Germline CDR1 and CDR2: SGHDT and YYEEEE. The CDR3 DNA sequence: TGTGCCAGCAGCTTGGGCGGTCTAGGGACCCAGTACTTC. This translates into CASSLGGLGTQYF.

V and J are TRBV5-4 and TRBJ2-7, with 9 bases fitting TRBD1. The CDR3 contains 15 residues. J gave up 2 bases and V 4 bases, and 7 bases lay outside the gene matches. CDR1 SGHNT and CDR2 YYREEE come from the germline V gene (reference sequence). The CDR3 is CASSAPGQGAYEQYF. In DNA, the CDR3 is TGTGCCAGCAGCGCGCCGGGACAGGGAGCCTACGAGCAGTACTTC.

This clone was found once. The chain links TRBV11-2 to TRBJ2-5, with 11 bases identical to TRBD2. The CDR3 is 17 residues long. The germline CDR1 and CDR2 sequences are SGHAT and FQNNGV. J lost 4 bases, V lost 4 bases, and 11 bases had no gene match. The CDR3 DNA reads TGTGCCAGCAGCTCCGGGACTAGCGGAATTAGACCAGAGACCCAGTACTTC. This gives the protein CASSSGTSGIRPETQYF.

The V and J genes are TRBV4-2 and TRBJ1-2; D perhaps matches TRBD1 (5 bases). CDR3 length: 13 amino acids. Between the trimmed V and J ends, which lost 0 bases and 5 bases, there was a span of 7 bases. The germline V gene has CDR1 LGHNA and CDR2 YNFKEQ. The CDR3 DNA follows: TGTGCCAGCAGCCAAGACAGGGTGTATGGCTACACCTTC. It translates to CASSQDRVYGYTF.